These 21 T cell receptor beta chains share one sample of origin, sequenced in a study of cytomegalovirus exposure and HLA in healthy donors. In the PCR, 60 Vbeta and 13 Jbeta primers were used. Assay: immunoSEQ multiplex PCR; the TCRdb copy retains only in-frame clones and omits some. The sample shows about 60,000 clones, and about 2.1% sits with its ten largest clones. Input material: PBMCs. The source of these receptors is a woman aged 18-29 years in good health and CMV-seronegative.

The J gene is TRBJ2-1, the V gene TRBV5-4; 11 nucleotides line up with TRBD2. The CDR3 sequence is 15 residues long. Per the germline V gene, CDR1 is SGHNT and CDR2 is YYREEE (reference sequence). Trimming removed 1 base from V and 6 bases from J; junction bases left unmatched: 3. The CDR3 sequence is CASSLRLAGGNEQFF. For the CDR3, the DNA is TGTGCCAGCAGCTTGAGGCTAGCGGGGGGCAATGAGCAGTTCTTC. The full variable domain, rest sourced from reference TRBV5-4 and TRBJ2-1, is ETGVTQSPTHLIKTRGQQVTLRCSSQSGHNTVSWYQQALGQGPQFIFQYYREEENGRGNFPPRFSGLQFPNYSSELNVNALELDDSALYLCASSLRLAGGNEQFFGPGTRLTVL.

This chain links TRBV28 with TRBJ1-2; TRBD1 agrees at 9 bases. The CDR3 extends over 13 amino acids. The junction had 6 bases not matched to a gene; V was cut back by 6 bases and J by 7 bases. The V gene's germline CDR1 is MDHEN and CDR2 SYDVKM. CDR3 bases: TGTGCCAGCAGATCTCCGGGACAGGGTGGCTACACCTTC. Translation gives CASRSPGQGGYTF.

V and J are TRBV27 and TRBJ1-2, with a tentative D call TRBD1 (6 bases). The CDR3 has 14 residues. Germline V gene sequence: CDR1 MNHEY, CDR2 SMNVEV (reference sequence). The V end was cut by 1 base, the J end by 5 bases, with 11 bases between. The CDR3 nucleotides read TGTGCCAGCAGTTTATTGGCAGGGGAGTATGGCTACACCTTC. It encodes CASSLLAGEYGYTF.

The chain joins TRBV14 to TRBJ2-1; the match to TRBD1 covers 10 bases. V dropped 4 bases and J dropped 14; count of bases not matched to a gene: 14. This CDR3 contains 15 residues. Germline V gives CDR1 SGHDN, CDR2 FVKESK. This chain's CDR3 is CASSPLSLGTGDEFF. In nucleotides, the CDR3 is TGTGCCAGCAGCCCCCTCAGTCTCGGGACAGGGGATGAGTTCTTC.

Worth noting for this clone: One end of the junction does not line up with germline, which may come from a read error. The chain is built from TRBV6-1 and TRBJ1-5, with D tentatively TRBD1 (6 bases). The CDR3 extends over 14 amino acids. Germline V CDR1 and CDR2: MNHNS, SASEGT. DNA of the CDR3: TGTGCCAGCAGTCTCCGGGACACATATCAGGCCCAGCATTTT. Its protein is CASSLRDTYQAQHF.

V gene TRBV5-4 combines with J gene TRBJ1-2; D remains ambiguous. The CDR3 loop spans 14 amino acids. CDR1 and CDR2 from the germline V gene are SGHNT and YYREEE (reference sequence). The V end lost 1 base, the J end lost 4 bases, and 11 bases lay between the germline ends. The CDR3 nucleotides read TGTGCCAGCAGCTTGTTCGGTCCGGGCTATGGCTACACCTTC. Translation: CASSLFGPGYGYTF.

Here the CDR3 DNA reads TGTGCCAGCAGTTACGTGACAGGGATCACTGAAGCTTTCTTT. Translation: CASSYVTGITEAFF. The genes are TRBV6-5 and TRBJ1-1; 7 bases fit TRBD1. The trim removed 2 bases at V and 4 bases at J, leaving 4 bases unmatched. The CDR3 runs to 14 residues. Germline assignment: CDR1 MNHEY and CDR2 SVGAGI.

This rearrangement joins TRBV9 to TRBJ2-7; 13 bases align to TRBD2. The CDR3 totals 15 residues. CDR1 and CDR2 (germline): SGDLS, YYNGEE. J gave up 6 bases and V 3 bases, and 6 bases lay outside the gene matches. In DNA, the CDR3 is TGTGCCAGCAGCGAGGGACTAGCGGGACTTCTCGAGCAGTACTTC. Its translation: CASSEGLAGLLEQYF. The full variable domain, its missing parts supplied by reference TRBV9 and TRBJ2-7, is DSGVTQTPKHLITATGQRVTLRCSPRSGDLSVYWYQQSLDQGLQFLIQYYNGEERAKGNILERFSAQQFPDLHSELNLSSLELGDSALYFCASSEGLAGLLEQYFGPGTRLTVT.

V and J are TRBV11-3 and TRBJ1-1, with TRBD1 identical over 9 bases. The germline CDR1 and CDR2 sequences are SGHNT and YENEEA. Losses at the gene ends were 3 bases for V and 8 bases for J; bases not matched to a gene: 4. The CDR3 has 13 amino acids. CDR3 loop: CASSLTGGAEAFF. As DNA, the CDR3 is TGTGCCAGCAGCTTGACAGGGGGGGCCGAAGCTTTCTTT.

J is TRBJ1-2 and V is TRBV5-1; D is undetermined. CDR3 length: 14 residues. CDR1 is SGHRS and CDR2 is YFSETQ in the germline V gene. V was shortened by 1 base and J by 8 bases, with 15 bases between the two germline ends. The CDR3 DNA is TGCGCCAGCAGCTTGAGTGCAACCACGGGGGGCTACACCTTC. Protein sequence: CASSLSATTGGYTF. Full variable domain (missing parts from reference TRBV5-1 and TRBJ1-2): KAGVTQTPRYLIKTRGQQVTLSCSPISGHRSVSWYQQTPGQGLQFLFEYFSETQRNKGNFPGRFSGRQFSNSRSEMNVSTLELGDSALYLCASSLSATTGGYTFGSGTRLTVV.

The chain has TRBV5-1 and TRBJ2-5, with TRBD2 matching 8 bases. V gave up 6 bases and J gave up 2 bases; unmatched junction bases: 9. This CDR3 contains 15 residues. Looked up from germline, CDR1 is SGHRS and CDR2 is YFSETQ. As DNA, the CDR3 is TGCGCCAGCAAACTTTTTCTAGCGGGTCAAGAGACCCAGTACTTC. Protein product: CASKLFLAGQETQYF.

This rearrangement joins TRBV5-1 to TRBJ1-1; possibly TRBD1 for D (6 bases). With 4 bases removed from V and 6 bases from J, the gap between germline ends came to 19 bases. In germline, CDR1 is SGHRS, CDR2 YFSETQ. The CDR3 has 15 residues. For the CDR3, the DNA is TGCGCCAGCAGCGCCCTCACAGGGACCGGTTCTGAAGCTTTCTTT. Translated, it gives CASSALTGTGSEAFF.

As DNA, the CDR3 is TGTGCCTGGACCCCTGAGGGACTAGCGGGAGGCCCGGCTGTGGATACGCAGTATTTT. Translated: CAWTPEGLAGGPAVDTQYF. The chain links TRBV30 to TRBJ2-3; 15 bases map to TRBD2. This CDR3 spans 19 amino acids. With 4 bases clipped from V and 6 bases from J, the junction kept 17 bases outside the gene matches. Germline CDR1 GTSNPN, CDR2 SVGIG (reference sequence).

The V gene is TRBV5-6, the J gene TRBJ1-2; unclear D gene. CDR3 length: 13 amino acids. Trimming took 1 base from V and 3 from J, leaving 7 bases between them. Germline V gene sequence: CDR1 SGHDT, CDR2 YYEEEE. The CDR3 sequence is CASSLRVDYGYTF. DNA for the CDR3: TGTGCCAGCAGCTTGAGAGTAGACTATGGCTACACCTTC.

The chain employs TRBV6-1 and TRBJ2-1, with 7 bases lining up with TRBD2. This CDR3 is 14 amino acids long. Trimming removed 4 bases from V and 6 bases from J; junction bases left unmatched: 6. Germline lookup yields CDR1 MNHNS and CDR2 SASEGT. CDR3 in amino acids: CASSVGGEGNEQFF. In DNA form, the CDR3 reads TGTGCCAGCAGTGTAGGCGGGGAGGGCAATGAGCAGTTCTTC.

This chain connects TRBV10-3 to TRBJ1-1; D may be TRBD1 (5 bases). The CDR3 consists of 14 residues. V dropped 10 bases and J dropped 2 bases, with 17 bases sitting between them. Germline V gives CDR1 ENHRY, CDR2 SYGVKD. The chain's CDR3 is CATRSTAGNTEAFF. For the CDR3, the DNA is TGTGCCACTAGATCGACAGCGGGAAACACTGAAGCTTTCTTT.

The rearrangement links TRBV28 to TRBJ2-1; 12 nucleotides match TRBD2. Per germline, CDR1 MDHEN and CDR2 SYDVKM. The CDR3 spans 17 residues. V trimming: 5 bases; J trimming: 3 bases; junction bases outside the gene matches: 8. CDR3 in DNA: TGTGCCAGCAGTCCCGAACCGGGACTAGCGGGCTACAATGAGCAGTTCTTC. The encoded protein is CASSPEPGLAGYNEQFF.

V gene TRBV5-1 combines with J gene TRBJ2-5; tentative D call: TRBD1 (5 bases). With 1 base removed from V and 1 base from J, the gap between germline ends came to 11 bases. The CDR3 length is 15 residues. CDR1 and CDR2 from the germline V gene are SGHRS and YFSETQ. The CDR3 reads CASSLRGDLQETQYF. CDR3 nucleotides: TGCGCCAGCAGCTTGAGGGGTGACCTCCAAGAGACCCAGTACTTC.

The chain uses TRBV29-1 and TRBJ2-1, with D possibly matching TRBD2 (5 bases). The V gene's germline CDR1 is SQVTM and CDR2 ANQGSEA. This CDR3 has 14 residues. With 3 bases removed from V and 0 bases from J, the gap between germline ends came to 9 bases. The CDR3 nucleotides are TGCAGCGTTGATACCCGGGACTCCTACAATGAGCAGTTCTTC. This gives the protein CSVDTRDSYNEQFF.

The CDR3 loop is CASSQDALLWGERNTIYF. The DNA for the CDR3 is TGTGCCAGCAGCCAAGACGCACTTCTCTGGGGAGAGAGAAACACCATATATTTT. The chain has TRBV4-2 and TRBJ1-3; D gene uncertain. This CDR3 contains 18 residues. CDR1 is LGHNA, CDR2 YNFKEQ, per germline. V was pared by 0 bases and J by 5 bases, with 20 bases between.

The chain couples TRBV6-5 to TRBJ1-1, with D tentatively TRBD1 (5 bases). V was cut by 0 bases and J by 4 bases, with 12 bases left in between. CDR3 length equals 15 residues. Germline-derived CDR1 and CDR2 are MNHEY and SVGAGI. CDR3 coding DNA: TGTGCCAGCAGTTACTCTGGGGGGTCAGGCACTGAAGCTTTCTTT. The encoded protein is CASSYSGGSGTEAFF.